Sequencing of this T cell receptor (beta chain) was carried out in a study of OX40 agonist ivuxolimab in advanced cancers. TCRdb keeps only in-frame clones here, not all; method: immunoSEQ multiplex PCR. The top ten clones hold 22% of a sample with about 36,000 clones, roughly 77% of them seen once. CDR3 length: 13 amino acids. CDR1 and CDR2 (germline): SQVTM, ANQGSEA. V was trimmed by 1 base and J by 2 bases, leaving 6 bases between them. The chain carries TRBV29-1 and TRBJ1-3; D gene ambiguous. This clonotype was sampled from an adult with an advanced solid tumor such as melanoma, head and neck, liver or kidney cancer. The sample consisted of CD4+ or CD8+ T cells sorted from blood, taken in a trial of the OX40 agonist ivuxolimab. The CDR3 DNA reads as TGCAGCGTTGAAGTAGGCGCTGGAAACACCATATATTTT. It translates to CSVEVGAGNTIYF.